This T cell receptor beta chain was recorded in a study of T cells after somatic rescue of genetic block. TCRdb's copy holds only in-frame clones and misses some; the assay was immunoSEQ multiplex PCR. The sample includes 65,000 to 70,000 clones, roughly 92% seen only once; the top ten take 2.9%. Germline CDR1 SGHAT, CDR2 FQNNGV. The CDR3 extends over 15 amino acids. V was pared by 3 bases and J by 2 bases, with 1 base of the junction left unmatched. Sequenced material: peripheral blood mononuclear cells (PBMCs). This TCR derives from a man between 35 and 55 years old. This chain connects TRBV11-2 to TRBJ2-3; 11 nucleotides line up with TRBD2. CDR3 DNA: TGTGCCAGCAGCTTTAGCGGGGGGGACACAGATACGCAGTATTTT. Protein sequence: CASSFSGGDTDTQYF.